This is a list of T cell receptor beta chains from one sample in a study of cytomegalovirus exposure and HLA in healthy donors. Sequencing was performed with immunoSEQ multiplex PCR; in TCRdb, only in-frame clones are kept and a portion is missing. Among roughly 99,000 clones listed, roughly 70% were seen once. The sequenced sample was PBMCs. The receptors stem from a male donor in good health and CMV-seronegative. Each CDR3 is given with its conserved first and last residue. The D gene is left open where the match is weak. Size is omitted from some rows. Given values are once, few, many or a class for expanded clones.

abundance,len,v_gene,j_gene,d_gene,CDR3nt,CDR3aa
few,13,TRBV2,TRBJ2-7,TRBD1,TGTGCCAGCAGTAAAGGACAGGGCTACGAGCAGTACTTC,CASSKGQGYEQYF
.,14,TRBV9,TRBJ1-1,.,TGTGCCAGCAAACCCCGACACACGAACACTGAAGCTTTCTTT,CASKPRHTNTEAFF
.,19,TRBV10-3,TRBJ1-2,TRBD1,TGTGCCATCAGTGAGTCGGCCTCAGGGGGGACAGGGTCTTTGCGAGGCTACACCTTC,CAISESASGGTGSLRGYTF
.,15,TRBV5-1,TRBJ1-1,TRBD1,TGCGCCAGCAGCGTACGGGACAGGGGCCACACTGAAGCTTTCTTT,CASSVRDRGHTEAFF
.,18,TRBV7-9,TRBJ1-5,TRBD1,TGTTCCAGCAGCTTAGCGGATTGGGGACAGGGAATAACTCAGCCCCAGCATTTT,CSSSLADWGQGITQPQHF
.,13,TRBV28,TRBJ2-7,TRBD2,TGTGCCAGCAGTGGACTAGCGGTATACGAGCAGTACTTC,CASSGLAVYEQYF
.,13,TRBV29-1,TRBJ1-1,.,TGCAGCGTGGACCACGGAGGGGACACTGAAGCTTTCTTT,CSVDHGGDTEAFF
.,14,TRBV18,TRBJ2-1,.,TGTGCCAGCTCACTAGCTCAAGAATACAATGAGCAGTTCTTC,CASSLAQEYNEQFF
.,13,TRBV2,TRBJ2-1,TRBD2,TGTGCCAGCGGACTAGCTAGCTACAATGAGCAGTTCTTC,CASGLASYNEQFF
.,16,TRBV28,TRBJ1-3,.,TGTGCCAGCAGCGGAGGGGGGGGTTTCTCTGGAAACACCATATATTTT,CASSGGGGFSGNTIYF
.,14,TRBV28,TRBJ1-2,TRBD1,TGTGCCAGCAGTTTGATTAGGGGGCCTGGGGGCTACACCTTC,CASSLIRGPGGYTF
.,15,TRBV18,TRBJ1-4,.,TGTGCCAGCTCACCTTCACAGGGTCGGAATGAAAAACTGTTTTTT,CASSPSQGRNEKLFF
medium-sized,15,TRBV9,TRBJ1-3,.,TGTGCCAGCAGCGTAGTACCAGACTCTGGAAACACCATATATTTT,CASSVVPDSGNTIYF
.,16,TRBV7-7,TRBJ2-5,TRBD2,TGTGCTAGCAGCCCAGGACTAGCGGGAGGGCCAGAGACCCAGTACTTC,CASSPGLAGGPETQYF
.,15,TRBV19,TRBJ2-7,.,TGTGCCAGTAGCGTGGTCTGGGACTCTACCTACGAGCAGTACTTC,CASSVVWDSTYEQYF
once,16,TRBV6-5,TRBJ2-3,TRBD2,TGTGCCAGCAGTTACCGACTAGCGGGAGGGGGAGATACGCAGTATTTT,CASSYRLAGGGDTQYF
few,13,TRBV27,TRBJ1-1,.,TGTGCCAGCAGTTCCCCAAGGGGAACTGAAGCTTTCTTT,CASSSPRGTEAFF